The present T cell receptor beta chain was sequenced within a study of blood T cell repertoires in COVID-19. Overall study: Samples representing acute and convalescent COVID-19 were sourced from the United States, Italy and Spain. In each case, the material was cDNA or gDNA derived from T cells, B-cell-depleted T cells, or PBMCs.

In the source study's methods: Reference gene primer amplification gave estimated nucleated cell counts. Only in-frame clones appear in the TCRdb table, and some are missing; sequencing was by immunoSEQ multiplex PCR. V and J calls and clone size are given by that table; D and trimming were obtained from the DNA. The repertoire holds 200,000 to 250,000 clones, with approximately 83% as singletons. Germline V gives CDR1 SGHTA, CDR2 FQGNSA. J lost 0 bases, V lost 3 bases, and 8 bases had no gene match. CDR3 length: 17 amino acids. V gene TRBV7-2 combines with J gene TRBJ2-5; 9 positions agree with TRBD2. Material for sequencing was peripheral blood. The origin of this receptor is a woman aged 25 to 45 who had recovered from COVID-19. The CDR3 DNA sequence: TGTGCCAGCAGCTTGGCAGCGCGGGGGGGGTACCAAGAGACCCAGTACTTC. It specifies CASSLAARGGYQETQYF.